The present entry profiles one T cell receptor beta chain with its context. The sample is drawn from a study of T cell changes during pregnancy in multiple sclerosis. The CDR3 runs to 16 residues. Trimming left V 0 bases short and J 0 bases short, with 9 bases between. Germline V gene lookup returns CDR1 MGHRA and CDR2 YSYEKL. Profiling relied on immunoSEQ multiplex PCR, and the TCRdb table lists in-frame clones only, not all of them. The sample includes around 59,000 clones, around nine tenths of them seen just once. This receptor was identified in a female donor in good health, enrolled as a control in a pregnancy study. This material consisted of peripheral blood, taken in the third trimester of pregnancy. The chain is built from TRBV4-1 and TRBJ1-5; D gene unclear. The CDR3 sequence is CASSQEAGYSNQPQHF. The CDR3 nucleotides read TGCGCCAGCAGCCAAGAAGCCGGTTATAGCAATCAGCCCCAGCATTTT.